Listed here are 32 T cell receptor beta chains from one sample, sequenced in a study of cytomegalovirus exposure and HLA in healthy donors. Assay: immunoSEQ multiplex PCR; the TCRdb copy retains only in-frame clones and omits some. The profile shows 120,000 to 150,000 clones, roughly 91% of them singletons. The sample taken for sequencing was PBMCs. Every receptor here comes from a woman aged 18 to 35 in good health and CMV-seropositive.

This chain links TRBV18 with TRBJ1-4; 7 nucleotides align to TRBD1. Trimming at V came to 3 bases and at J to 4 bases, leaving 2 bases not matched to a gene. CDR1 KGHSH and CDR2 LQKENI come from the germline V gene. The CDR3 totals 14 residues. The CDR3 DNA sequence: TGTGCCAGCTCACCGGGACAGCTTAATGAAAAACTGTTTTTT. It codes for CASSPGQLNEKLFF.

This sequence joins TRBV6-5 and TRBJ2-7, with D possibly being TRBD2 (6 bases). Germline V CDR1 and CDR2: MNHEY, SVGAGI. V lost 5 bases, J lost 4 bases, and 9 bases lay in between. The CDR3 runs to 12 residues. The CDR3 coding sequence is TGTGCCAGCAGTGGGGGGAAATACGAGCAGTACTTC. This encodes CASSGGKYEQYF.

The chain combines TRBV5-1 with TRBJ2-1; D not certain. CDR3 size: 16 residues. Trimming removed 0 bases at V and 0 bases at J, with 10 bases between. CDR1 SGHRS and CDR2 YFSETQ come from the germline V gene. This CDR3 is CASSLGLLSSYNEQFF. CDR3 DNA sequence: TGCGCCAGCAGCTTGGGTCTTTTGAGCTCCTACAATGAGCAGTTCTTC.

The chain couples TRBV2 to TRBJ2-3; tentatively, D is TRBD2 (6 bases). V shed 7 bases and J shed 0 bases, with 11 bases lying between them. The germline V gene encodes CDR1 SNHLY and CDR2 FYNNEI. This CDR3 has 14 residues. The CDR3 spells CASNVADSTDTQYF. As DNA, the CDR3 is TGTGCCAGCAACGTAGCGGATAGCACAGATACGCAGTATTTT.

This clone occurred a few times. The chain links TRBV4-1 to TRBJ1-1, with D possibly matching TRBD1 (5 bases). The germline V gene encodes CDR1 MGHRA and CDR2 YSYEKL. Trimming cost V 4 bases and J 0 bases, with 9 bases left between them. This CDR3 contains 14 residues. In DNA form, the CDR3 reads TGCGCCAGCAGCCTCCGACAGATGAACACTGAAGCTTTCTTT. Translated, it gives CASSLRQMNTEAFF.

This clone was recorded many times. Additional DNA sequences in this sample encode the identical CDR3. CDR3 DNA: TGTGCCTGGAGCCCGACAGGCAACTATGGCTACACCTTC. Its protein is CAWSPTGNYGYTF. J is TRBJ1-2 and V is TRBV30, with D maybe TRBD1 (6 bases). V lost 3 bases, J lost 2 bases, and 10 bases lay in between. The CDR3 totals 13 residues. Germline V gene data show CDR1 as GTSNPN and CDR2 as SVGIG (reference sequence).

This chain joins TRBV20-1 and TRBJ2-7, with 7 bases that match TRBD1. The CDR3 extends over 11 amino acids. Germline CDR1 and CDR2: DFQATT and SNEGSKA (reference sequence). Germline trimming cut 4 bases from V and 4 bases from J; bases unmatched to any gene: 1. CDR3 in amino acids: CSAKTGYEQYF. For the CDR3, the DNA is TGCAGTGCTAAGACAGGGTACGAGCAGTACTTC.

The chain joins TRBV18 to TRBJ2-1, with 12 bases identical to TRBD2. The germline CDR1 and CDR2 sequences are KGHSH and LQKENI. The CDR3 runs 15 residues. The V gene end was trimmed by 5 bases and the J gene end by 8 bases; junction bases not matched to a gene: 7. CDR3 DNA sequence: TGTGCCAGCTCAACTTATCGACTAGCGGGAGATGAGCAGTTCTTC. It yields the protein CASSTYRLAGDEQFF.

The chain carries TRBV5-1 and TRBJ1-2, with a tentative D call TRBD1 (6 bases). The CDR3 runs to 16 residues. Looked up from germline, CDR1 is SGHRS and CDR2 is YFSETQ. V lost 0 bases to trimming and J lost 2 bases, with 14 bases between them. The CDR3 protein is CASSLGRGGPNYGYTF. CDR3 nucleotide sequence: TGCGCCAGCAGCTTGGGACGGGGGGGCCCGAACTATGGCTACACCTTC. Based on the CDR3 plus reference TRBV5-1 and TRBJ1-2, the full variable domain is KAGVTQTPRYLIKTRGQQVTLSCSPISGHRSVSWYQQTPGQGLQFLFEYFSETQRNKGNFPGRFSGRQFSNSRSEMNVSTLELGDSALYLCASSLGRGGPNYGYTFGSGTRLTVV.

CDR3 coding DNA: TGTGCCAGCAGCTTAGACAGTAATTTCTATGAGCAGTTCTTC. This codes for CASSLDSNFYEQFF. The gene calls are TRBV7-9 and TRBJ2-1; D is unresolved. V lost 1 base to trimming and J lost 8 bases, with 12 bases between them. This CDR3 has 14 amino acids. Germline V gene lookup returns CDR1 SEHNR and CDR2 FQNEAQ (reference sequence).

This chain joins TRBV2 and TRBJ1-1; perhaps TRBD1 as D (6 bases). The CDR3 consists of 13 residues. The V end was cut by 11 bases, the J end by 3 bases, with 16 bases between. The V gene's germline CDR1 is SNHLY and CDR2 FYNNEI. CDR3 in DNA: TGTGCCGGACAGAAGGAGATAGACACTGAAGCTTTCTTT. Translated, it gives CAGQKEIDTEAFF.

The chain has TRBV7-9 and TRBJ1-5; perhaps TRBD1 as D (6 bases). Trimming left V 0 bases short and J 2 bases short, with 14 bases between. Germline V gives CDR1 SEHNR, CDR2 FQNEAQ (reference sequence). CDR3 size: 17 residues. The CDR3 spells CASSLAPGAGGNQPQHF. CDR3 nucleotides: TGTGCCAGCAGCTTAGCTCCAGGGGCGGGAGGCAATCAGCCCCAGCATTTT.

The chain couples TRBV9 to TRBJ1-2, with D possibly matching TRBD1 (6 bases). The V end lost 5 bases, the J end lost 4 bases, and 15 bases lay between the germline ends. Per the germline V gene, CDR1 is SGDLS and CDR2 is YYNGEE. The CDR3 spans 14 residues. The CDR3 DNA reads TGTGCCAGCAGTGAGTACGGGGGGCGCTATGGCTACACCTTC. Translation gives CASSEYGGRYGYTF. The full variable domain, with the rest looked up from reference TRBV9 and TRBJ1-2, is DSGVTQTPKHLITATGQRVTLRCSPRSGDLSVYWYQQSLDQGLQFLIQYYNGEERAKGNILERFSAQQFPDLHSELNLSSLELGDSALYFCASSEYGGRYGYTFGSGTRLTVV.

This chain connects TRBV19 to TRBJ1-4, with D perhaps matching TRBD1 (5 bases). V was trimmed by 5 bases and J by 7 bases, leaving 11 bases between them. From germline, CDR1 is LNHDA and CDR2 SQIVND (reference sequence). This CDR3 comprises 13 residues. CDR3 coding DNA: TGTGCCAGTAGTCCCCAGGGTGGTGAAAAACTGTTTTTT. Its translation is CASSPQGGEKLFF. The full variable domain, completed using reference TRBV19 and TRBJ1-4, is DGGITQSPKYLFRKEGQNVTLSCEQNLNHDAMYWYRQDPGQGLRLIYYSQIVNDFQKGDIAEGYSVSREKKESFPLTVTSAQKNPTAFYLCASSPQGGEKLFFGSGTQLSVL.

The V gene is TRBV27, the J gene TRBJ1-2, with a tentative D call TRBD1 (6 bases). The V end was cut by 6 bases, the J end by 1 base, with 9 bases between. The CDR3 runs 13 residues. Germline CDR1 reads MNHEY; CDR2 reads SMNVEV (reference sequence). The CDR3 sequence is CASRDSYNYGYTF. Here the CDR3 DNA reads TGTGCCAGCAGGGACAGCTATAACTATGGCTACACCTTC.

The chain links TRBV28 to TRBJ2-1, with TRBD2 matching 9 bases. The CDR3 totals 13 residues. The V segment lost 8 bases and the J segment 8 bases; nucleotides outside the gene matches: 7. Germline V gene data show CDR1 as MDHEN and CDR2 as SYDVKM. CDR3: CASFRSGGHEQFF. CDR3 in DNA: TGTGCCAGCTTTCGTAGCGGGGGTCATGAGCAGTTCTTC.

This clone has a single count. The gene calls are TRBV11-2 and TRBJ2-7; D unresolved. Germline CDR1 reads SGHAT; CDR2 reads FQNNGV. V dropped 3 bases and J dropped 3 bases, with 15 bases sitting between them. This CDR3 contains 15 residues. The CDR3: CASSFNSQQFYEQYF. CDR3 bases: TGTGCCAGCAGCTTCAACAGCCAGCAGTTCTACGAGCAGTACTTC.

This clone occurred a few times. The V and J genes are TRBV29-1 and TRBJ1-2; the match to TRBD1 covers 8 bases. CDR3 length: 15 amino acids. Germline V gene lookup returns CDR1 SQVTM and CDR2 ANQGSEA. V gave up 2 bases and J gave up 3 bases; unmatched junction bases: 8. The CDR3 sequence: CSVETQGARYYGYTF. The CDR3 DNA sequence: TGCAGCGTTGAAACCCAGGGGGCCCGCTACTATGGCTACACCTTC.

The chain combines TRBV5-6 with TRBJ1-5; 11 positions agree with TRBD1. J was trimmed by 0 bases and V by 5 bases; bases with no gene match: 13. The CDR3 sequence is 19 residues long. Germline values: CDR1 SGHDT, CDR2 YYEEEE. This CDR3 is CASSSTPGQGVYSNQPQHF. For the CDR3, the DNA is TGTGCCAGCAGTTCTACCCCGGGACAGGGGGTATATAGCAATCAGCCCCAGCATTTT.

This chain uses TRBV7-2 with TRBJ1-2; a possible D gene is TRBD1 (5 bases). Germline V gene sequence: CDR1 SGHTA, CDR2 FQGNSA. The V end lost 1 base, the J end lost 7 bases, and 16 bases lay between the germline ends. The CDR3 consists of 15 residues. The CDR3 is CASSLDRGDHRGYTF. The CDR3 region has the DNA TGTGCCAGCAGCTTAGATCGGGGGGACCATCGTGGCTACACCTTC. The full variable domain, rest sourced from reference TRBV7-2 and TRBJ1-2, is GAGVSQSPSNKVTEKGKDVELRCDPISGHTALYWYRQSLGQGLEFLIYFQGNSAPDKSGLPSDRFSAERTGGSVSTLTIQRTQQEDSAVYLCASSLDRGDHRGYTFGSGTRLTVV.

The chain has TRBV5-1 and TRBJ2-3, with D perhaps TRBD2 (6 bases). The V end was cut by 4 bases, the J end by 6 bases, with 18 bases between. Germline V gene sequence: CDR1 SGHRS, CDR2 YFSETQ. The CDR3 sequence is 15 residues long. Here the CDR3 DNA reads TGCGCCAGCAGCCCGGATACGGGGAGGACGGATACGCAGTATTTT. Protein: CASSPDTGRTDTQYF.

This clone was detected only once. The chain carries TRBV7-8 and TRBJ2-3, with 8 bases matching TRBD2. Germline values: CDR1 SGHVS, CDR2 FQNEAQ. This CDR3 spans 16 amino acids. The junction had 4 bases not matched to a gene; V was cut back by 2 bases and J by 0 bases. The CDR3 DNA reads as TGTGCCAGCAGCTTACGAGTAGCGGGAAGCACAGATACGCAGTATTTT. Protein sequence: CASSLRVAGSTDTQYF. Looking up the rest from reference TRBV7-8 and TRBJ2-3 gives the full variable domain: GAGVSQSPRYKVAKRGQDVALRCDPISGHVSLFWYQQALGQGPEFLTYFQNEAQLDKSGLPSDRFFAERPEGSVSTLKIQRTQQEDSAVYLCASSLRVAGSTDTQYFGPGTRLTVL.

The chain carries TRBV6-5 and TRBJ2-7; D may be TRBD1 (6 bases). Germline V gives CDR1 MNHEY, CDR2 SVGAGI. The CDR3 length is 13 residues. The V end was cut by 5 bases, the J end by 5 bases, with 13 bases between. CDR3 sequence (DNA): TGTGCCAGCAGTAGAGGACAGCCGGACGAGCAGTACTTC. This sequence encodes CASSRGQPDEQYF.

The gene calls are TRBV5-4 and TRBJ2-3, with 10 bases fitting TRBD2. Unmatched junction bases numbered 1, after V lost 1 base and J lost 2 bases. The CDR3 is made up of 15 amino acids. CDR1 and CDR2 (germline): SGHNT, YYREEE (reference sequence). In nucleotides, the CDR3 is TGTGCCAGCAGCTTGACTAGCGGGATCACAGATACGCAGTATTTT. This translates into CASSLTSGITDTQYF.

The chain carries TRBV29-1 and TRBJ1-1; 7 bases are a match to TRBD1. The J segment lost 1 base and the V segment lost 3 bases, leaving 5 bases of the junction unmatched. Germline V gene data show CDR1 as SQVTM and CDR2 as ANQGSEA. The CDR3 totals 14 residues. The CDR3 reads CSVDLGTANTEAFF. For the CDR3, the DNA is TGCAGCGTTGACCTTGGGACAGCGAACACTGAAGCTTTCTTT.

The V and J genes are TRBV5-1 and TRBJ2-2; D perhaps matches TRBD2 (5 bases). Germline CDR1 SGHRS, CDR2 YFSETQ. Trimming cost V 4 bases and J 7 bases, with 14 bases left between them. This CDR3 has 14 amino acids. The CDR3 DNA reads as TGCGCCAGCAGCATCGAGGGATCCGGCGGGGAGCTGTTTTTT. The encoded protein is CASSIEGSGGELFF.

This clone was seen a single time. V gene TRBV7-9 combines with J gene TRBJ2-1; 11 nucleotides line up with TRBD2. The length of the CDR3 is 16 residues. The ends lost 4 bases at V and 4 bases at J; junction bases unmatched: 6. Germline CDR1 and CDR2: SEHNR and FQNEAQ (reference sequence). The chain's CDR3 is CASSSSGTSGYNEQFF. The CDR3 DNA sequence: TGTGCCAGCAGCTCCTCCGGGACTAGCGGTTACAATGAGCAGTTCTTC.

V and J are TRBV4-3 and TRBJ2-5, with a possible D match to TRBD2 (7 bases). This CDR3 is built from 16 residues. The germline V and J ends were trimmed by 0 bases and 6 bases, with 17 bases remaining between them. Germline CDR1 and CDR2: LGHNA and YSLEER. CDR3 bases: TGCGCCAGCAGCCAAGATAAGGGGGGAGGGCCAAAGACCCAGTACTTC. Its translation is CASSQDKGGGPKTQYF.

The V gene is TRBV11-2, the J gene TRBJ2-1; 7 bases agree with TRBD2. Losses at the gene ends were 2 bases for V and 11 bases for J; bases not matched to a gene: 6. The length of the CDR3 is 13 residues. Germline-derived CDR1 and CDR2 are SGHAT and FQNNGV. The CDR3 nucleotides read TGTGCCAGCAGCTTAACAACCGGGACTAAGCAGTTCTTC. This codes for CASSLTTGTKQFF.

This clone was seen more than once but under ten times. The chain is built from TRBV5-1 and TRBJ2-7; 10 nucleotides match TRBD1. The CDR3 sequence is 15 residues long. Germline V CDR1 and CDR2: SGHRS, YFSETQ. Germline trimming cut 3 bases from V and 3 bases from J; bases unmatched to any gene: 6. The CDR3 region has the DNA TGCGCCAGCAGCTCAGGACAGGGGGGAAACTACGAGCAGTACTTC. Protein sequence: CASSSGQGGNYEQYF.

The CDR3 region has the DNA TGCAGCGTCGGGACAGGCTTAATAGATACGCAGTATTTT. Encoded protein: CSVGTGLIDTQYF. This chain links TRBV29-1 with TRBJ2-3, with 8 bases identical to TRBD1. CDR3 size: 13 residues. Germline V gives CDR1 SQVTM, CDR2 ANQGSEA. J gave up 5 bases and V 6 bases, and 7 bases lay outside the gene matches.

The chain joins TRBV20-1 to TRBJ2-5; D might be TRBD2 (6 bases). Germline values: CDR1 DFQATT, CDR2 SNEGSKA (reference sequence). V lost 6 bases and J 3 bases, leaving 8 bases between the germline ends. This CDR3 is 11 amino acids long. CDR3 in DNA: TGCAGTGCCCAGCGGGAAGAGACCCAGTACTTC. Translated: CSAQREETQYF.